This TCR beta chain was recovered during a study of blood T cells in healthy people across ages. On this clonotype itself: Its target is not known.

Study-level findings and limits: Age brought a roughly linear fall in TCR beta diversity measured per million T cells.

A second PCR, run for about 6 to 12 cycles, used a sample-barcoded 5' primer plus a J-beta primer mix. Each CDR3 protein gets one entry after TCRdb re-called the 5' RACE reads with MiXCR. The table shows 780,000 or so distinct CDR3 sequences, with roughly 53% occurring only once. Healthy individuals of Caucasian origin from Russia, aged 6 to 90, served as donors. This CDR3 contains 16 residues. Germline assignment: CDR1 MNHEY and CDR2 SVGAGI. The receptor was derived from a man aged 80 or over in good health. Sequencing used blood. V usage is TRBV6-5 and J usage is TRBJ2-4; 9 positions agree with TRBD2. The J call is uncertain, as TRBJ2-5 better fits the DNA end. The CDR3 region has the DNA TGTGCCAGCAGAACCTCGGCGGGAGGGCCAGGAGAGACCCAGTACTTC. As protein: CASRTSAGGPGETQYF.